The clone carrying this TCR beta chain was seen only a few times. The target antigen is unknown. This CDR3 has 15 residues. The data stem from a study of T-cell memory formation after mild COVID-19. Study-wide results and limits: Shrinking CD4+ clones were chiefly CM and EM; CD8+ ones were chiefly EMRA. Second-wave clones that peaked on day 37 lacked confirmed SARS-CoV-2 specificity. That cross-reactive memory joined was suggested by some responding clones appearing in pre-infection memory.

MiXCR was run by TCRdb on the 5' RACE reads, yielding one entry per CDR3 protein. The sample lists fewer than 140,000 distinct CDR3 sequences; around an eighth were seen once. Sequenced material: PBMCs or a T cell subset sorted from them (not recorded which). The chain couples TRBV12-2 to TRBJ1-2; the DNA was not used to check the table's D call, TRBD1. TRBV12-2 is a documented pseudogene. The TCR sequence derives from an adult woman who had mild COVID-19 (a few samples of this study predate the infection). Cell type and time point are not known. CDR3 coding DNA: TGTGCAAGTCGCTTGGGGGAAAAACCTAACTATGGCTACACCTTC. Translated, it gives CASRLGEKPNYGYTF.